The 18 T cell receptor beta chains given below trace back to one sample, sequenced in a study of Ad26.COV2.S vaccination and SARS-CoV-2 variants. TCRdb's copy holds only in-frame clones and misses some; the assay was immunoSEQ multiplex PCR. The repertoire holds approximately 420,000 clones, roughly nine tenths seen once, with more than 3% in the top ten. Treatment of the sample: roughly 20 received Ad26.COV2.S at low or high dose, single or two shots; about five received placebo; per-sample allocation not given. Sampling occurred on day 63 after the first vaccine or placebo injection. This material consisted of peripheral blood, taken in a trial of Ad26.COV2.S vaccine versus placebo. The source of these receptors is a person between 18 and 59 years old who received the Ad26.COV2.S COVID-19 vaccine or a placebo.

The chain joins TRBV9 to TRBJ1-2, with TRBD1 matching over 8 bases. The CDR3 is 13 residues long. Germline assignment: CDR1 SGDLS and CDR2 YYNGEE. V shed 5 bases and J 8 bases; nucleotides not matched to a gene: 8. The CDR3 sequence is CASRGRTGFGYTF. For the CDR3, the DNA is TGTGCCAGCAGGGGGAGGACAGGGTTCGGCTACACCTTC.

V gene TRBV11-2 combines with J gene TRBJ2-7; TRBD2 matches at 7 bases. There are 15 residues in the CDR3. V lost 1 base and J lost 3; bases outside the gene matches: 6. Germline V gene data show CDR1 as SGHAT and CDR2 as FQNNGV. CDR3 bases: TGTGCCAGCAGCTTAGGGGGGGGACTAAACTACGAGCAGTACTTC. Translated: CASSLGGGLNYEQYF.

V gene TRBV6-2 or TRBV6-3 combines with J gene TRBJ2-2; D is undetermined. Trimming stripped 4 bases from V and 6 bases from J, with 9 bases between. The CDR3 consists of 13 residues. Germline V CDR1 and CDR2: MNHEY, SVGEGT. The chain's CDR3 is CASSSNTAGELFF. CDR3 sequence (DNA): TGTGCCAGCAGTTCCAACACGGCCGGGGAGCTGTTTTTT.

V usage is TRBV5-1 and J usage is TRBJ2-7, with 11 nucleotides matching TRBD1. V dropped 4 bases and J dropped 7; count of bases not matched to a gene: 4. The CDR3 contains 13 residues. Germline lookup yields CDR1 SGHRS and CDR2 YFSETQ. Here the CDR3 DNA reads TGCGCCAGCAGCGGACAGGGGGCATGGGAGCAGTACTTC. Amino acid sequence: CASSGQGAWEQYF.

The V call is TRBV10-3, the J call TRBJ2-7; perhaps TRBD2 as D (6 bases). V lost 4 bases and J 6 bases, leaving 10 bases between the germline ends. Germline loops: CDR1 ENHRY, CDR2 SYGVKD. The CDR3 spans 12 residues. The DNA of the CDR3 is TGTGCCATCAGTGGGGACTTATTCGAGCAGTACTTC. Translation gives CAISGDLFEQYF.

This chain connects TRBV7-2 to TRBJ1-4; D gene ambiguous. Germline CDR1 SGHTA, CDR2 FQGNSA. The CDR3 consists of 16 residues. With 1 base removed from V and 2 bases from J, the gap between germline ends came to 11 bases. Written as DNA, the CDR3 is TGTGCCAGCAGCTTAGGGTGGGGTAGGACTAATGAAAAACTGTTTTTT. Translated, it gives CASSLGWGRTNEKLFF.

The chain uses TRBV3-1 (or the pseudogene TRBV3-2) and TRBJ1-2; tentative D call: TRBD1 (5 bases). The CDR3 totals 15 residues. Looked up from germline, CDR1 is LGHDT and CDR2 is YNNKEL (reference sequence). Trimming removed 0 bases at V and 7 bases at J, with 15 bases between. Here the CDR3 reads CASSQELGRGGGYTF. CDR3 DNA sequence: TGTGCCAGCAGCCAAGAATTAGGTCGCGGGGGTGGCTACACCTTC.

The chain carries TRBV2 and TRBJ2-2; 9 nucleotides match TRBD1. Germline CDR1 and CDR2: SNHLY and FYNNEI. The CDR3 is 14 amino acids. After removal of 5 bases from V and 7 bases from J, the junction contained 5 bases not matched to a gene. The CDR3 protein is CASSKDRGSGELFF. The DNA for the CDR3 is TGTGCCAGCAGTAAGGACAGGGGAAGCGGGGAGCTGTTTTTT.

This chain uses TRBV20-1 with TRBJ2-3; 9 nucleotides agree with TRBD2. The CDR3 is made up of 18 amino acids. After removal of 3 bases from V and 1 base from J, the junction contained 14 bases not matched to a gene. Germline CDR1 and CDR2: DFQATT and SNEGSKA (reference sequence). The DNA for the CDR3 is TGCAGTGCTAGTTGGAGCGGGGGGCTTCAAGAGGGCACAGATACGCAGTATTTT. This sequence encodes CSASWSGGLQEGTDTQYF.

This chain joins TRBV7-2 and TRBJ1-1; 10 bases are shared with TRBD1. CDR3 length equals 15 residues. CDR1 and CDR2 (germline): SGHTA, FQGNSA. Germline trimming cut 8 bases from V and 1 base from J; bases unmatched to any gene: 7. The CDR3 sequence: CASSTGTGANTEAFF. Written as DNA, the CDR3 is TGTGCCAGCTCGACAGGGACAGGGGCGAACACTGAAGCTTTCTTT.

This clone was counted a single time. The gene calls are TRBV28 and TRBJ1-1, with D possibly matching TRBD1 (6 bases). There are 13 residues in the CDR3. Germline V gene lookup returns CDR1 MDHEN and CDR2 SYDVKM. Deletions cut 7 bases from V and 6 bases from J, with 15 bases between. CDR3 sequence reads: CASTFPGVSEAFF. The CDR3 region has the DNA TGTGCCAGCACATTCCCAGGGGTATCTGAAGCTTTCTTT.

The V and J genes are TRBV19 and TRBJ1-4; weak D call: TRBD1 (6 bases). Trimming stripped 6 bases from V and 6 bases from J, with 14 bases between. This CDR3 comprises 14 residues. Germline lookup yields CDR1 LNHDA and CDR2 SQIVND (reference sequence). The CDR3 reads CASSFGQGYEKLFF. The CDR3 DNA is TGTGCCAGTAGCTTCGGCCAGGGGTATGAAAAACTGTTTTTT.

A single count supports this clone. The chain carries TRBV5-1 and TRBJ2-5; perhaps TRBD2 as D (5 bases). The CDR3 is 15 residues long. V shed 0 bases and J shed 5 bases, with 14 bases lying between them. Germline CDR1 and CDR2: SGHRS and YFSETQ. In DNA, the CDR3 is TGCGCCAGCAGCTTGGTTGGGAAGACGGGGGAGACCCAGTACTTC. Its protein is CASSLVGKTGETQYF.

This clone was observed a single time. The gene calls are TRBV27 and TRBJ1-5; 7 bases are a match to TRBD1. Trimming removed 5 bases from V and 4 bases from J; junction bases left unmatched: 2. Germline V CDR1 and CDR2: MNHEY, SMNVEV (reference sequence). This CDR3 has 13 amino acids. The CDR3 DNA reads as TGTGCCAGCAGTCGACAGGGAAATCAGCCCCAGCATTTT. This translates into CASSRQGNQPQHF.

This clone came up once. The V call is TRBV18, the J call TRBJ2-3; D call uncertain. Germline V lookup: CDR1 KGHSH, CDR2 LQKENI. CDR3 length: 14 amino acids. Trimming shortened V by 2 bases and J by 1 base, and 7 bases separated the two germline ends. The CDR3 DNA follows: TGTGCCAGCTCACCAAGCACGGGCACAGATACGCAGTATTTT. Its protein is CASSPSTGTDTQYF. Using reference TRBV18 and TRBJ2-3 for the parts outside the CDR3, the full variable domain is NAGVMQNPRHLVRRRGQEARLRCSPMKGHSHVYWYRQLPEEGLKFMVYLQKENIIDESGMPKERFSAEFPKEGPSILRIQQVVRGDSAAYFCASSPSTGTDTQYFGPGTRLTVL.

The rearrangement links TRBV7-9 to TRBJ1-2; 10 bases agree with TRBD1. Germline-derived CDR1 and CDR2 are SEHNR and FQNEAQ (reference sequence). This CDR3 spans 15 amino acids. Germline trimming cut 5 bases from V and 7 bases from J; bases unmatched to any gene: 10. This CDR3 is CASSRTGQGQGGYTF. For the CDR3, the DNA is TGTGCCAGCAGCCGAACGGGACAGGGGCAGGGTGGCTACACCTTC.

The V call is TRBV21-1, the J call TRBJ2-5. TRBV21-1 is shown as a pseudogene. The CDR3 contains 12 residues. CDR3 sequence (DNA): TGTGCCAGACAGAGCAGGGACGAGACCCAGTACTTC. Amino acid sequence: CARQSRDETQYF.

V usage is TRBV6-5 and J usage is TRBJ1-2; 10 bases are shared with TRBD1. After removal of 0 bases from V and 6 bases from J, the junction contained 7 bases not matched to a gene. The CDR3 runs 16 residues. Germline-derived CDR1 and CDR2 are MNHEY and SVGAGI. In DNA form, the CDR3 reads TGTGCCAGCAGTTACTCCGCAGAGACAGGGGGCAATGGCTACACCTTC. Translation gives CASSYSAETGGNGYTF.